This T cell receptor beta chain was documented in a study of T-cell reconstitution after alpha-beta-depleted transplantation in children. This clonotype was counted a few times. Molecular barcoding with unique molecular identifiers was used for the TCRbeta library. TCRdb used MiXCR to reprocess the PCR reads, holding one entry per CDR3 protein. Altogether hundreds of thousands of distinct CDR3 sequences are present, roughly 17% being singletons, with the ten largest covering 0.9% to 1.2%. Germline V gene data show CDR1 as MNHNS and CDR2 as SASEGT. V lost 6 bases to trimming and J lost 4 bases; unmatched junction nucleotides: 8. The CDR3 is made up of 15 amino acids.

V usage is TRBV6-1 and J usage is TRBJ1-5, with 8 bases that match TRBD1. This specimen was PBMCs from the stem cell graft donor, taken from the stem cell graft. The sequence was obtained from a human donor who donated a stem cell graft to a child with acute myeloid leukemia. CDR3 DNA sequence: TGTGCCAGCAGGCCATCAGGGGGCAGAAATCAGCCCCAGCATTTT. Its protein product is CASRPSGGRNQPQHF.